This T cell receptor (beta chain) was obtained from a study of T cells in Graves' hyperthyroidism and ophthalmopathy (dated by TCRdb to about 2019). At the level of the whole study: Peripheral blood was sampled at the time of initial diagnosis, prior to any treatment. To identify distinguishing TCR V-J signatures, a discovery cohort of 90 to 100 patients was used, comprising 40 to 45 with Graves' ophthalmopathy and under 60 with stable Graves' hyperthyroidism. The paper describes TCR Vbeta CDR3 sequencing of more than 120 peripheral blood samples, made up of 43 ophthalmopathy patients, roughly 80 hyperthyroidism patients and 17 progressor patients. Whether ophthalmopathy could be predicted prospectively was tested in an independent validation cohort made up of 18 to 20 hyperthyroidism patients plus 17 patients who later progressed to ophthalmopathy. Following sampling, methimazole starting at 30 mg daily was given to hyperthyroidism patients, and high-dose intravenous methylprednisolone was given to ophthalmopathy patients. In addition, the study compared T-cell repertoires in thyroid tissue and in blood from about six Graves' hyperthyroidism patients. The roughly 94 discovery patients were randomly divided into training and test sets at a 7:3 ratio.

As concerns this clonotype: No antigen is known for it. No base qualities exist here, and no much larger clone lies one base off it.

The TCR beta CDR3 regions were amplified from RNA transcripts. For the first round of RT-PCR on the TCR CDR3, the HTBI primer set was used together with the Qiagen OneStep RT-PCR kit. Libraries were constructed in a second round of multiplex PCR, after which size selection and purification were performed. The libraries were sequenced on an Illumina HiSeq2000 using paired-end 100 bp reads. In the original analysis: Raw data were processed with SOAPnuke, discarding reads with adapters, uncalled bases, mean Phred below 15, or no exact constant-primer or identifier match. COPE v1.2.5 was used to merge high-quality paired reads, and clonotypes were defined as unique nucleotide sequences. MiTCR v1.1 was used to align clonotypes to the IMGT TRBV, TRBD and TRBJ reference segments. Only V-J combinations with frequency above 0.0001, covering 99.2% of repertoires, were analysed. The TCS score was defined as the ratio of F50 (clonal expansion) to E x V (chaos), calculated using BLOSUM62-based TCRdist between CDR3 peptides within each V-J. Welch's t-statistics and random forest reduced 514 V-J features to 10 to 15, which were used in a naive Bayes classifier (R e1071). TCRdb itself trimmed the public reads at Q25 with fastp, ran MiXCR and retained productive beta chains. Duplicate CDR3 protein sequences are folded into a single record with the most common DNA and genes. V and J calls and clone size were set by TCRdb, not the authors. Across this sample there are about 480,000 distinct CDR3 sequences, with about 22% seen only once. In total, the top ten clones hold 45% to 50% of the sample.

The cysteine opens and the phenylalanine closes a CDR3 of 17 amino acids. This entry keeps only the CDR3 DNA: 51 bases, framed from base 1. Via the germline V gene, CDR1 is SGDLS and CDR2 YYNGEE. For this chain, trimming is 1 base at the V end and 0 bases at the J end, and the number of junction bases without a gene match is 8. In the ophthalmopathy patients, disease was moderately to severely active, with a Clinical Activity Score of 3 or more, a NOSPECS grade of 4 or more, and a duration of less than 3 months. Any patient with an uncontrolled infection, another autoimmune disease, pregnancy or lactation was excluded. Diagnoses were established on the basis of clinical symptoms, serum thyroxine and TRAb, thyroid ultrasound, and orbital computed tomography. Ficoll-Paque density gradient centrifugation was used to isolate PBMCs from 8 to 10 ml of fresh peripheral blood. Total RNA was extracted using Trizol reagent, and RNA quality was assessed on an Agilent 2100 Bioanalyzer.

Overall study results and their limits: Ophthalmopathy was separated from stable hyperthyroidism by a 13 V-J signature model, with about 88% sensitivity and about 81% specificity obtained in cross-validation and 80%/75% obtained in testing. In validation, the model predicted progression to ophthalmopathy a median of about 5.9 months before onset, with roughly 68% sensitivity and roughly 79% specificity. Most expanded thyroid clonotypes (frequency above 0.001) were also detected in blood, suggesting blood repertoires may reflect thyroid immune responses. Sample size was not statistically predetermined, and investigators were not blinded to group allocation.

The TCR originated in an older woman with Graves' ophthalmopathy. The chain links TRBV9 with TRBJ2-3; TRBD1 lines up with 7 middle nucleotides. Sequenced: blood. The CDR3 has the sequence CASSVTSGTASTDTQYF. The nucleotide sequence is given as TGTGCCAGCAGCGTAACATCCGGGACAGCCAGCACAGATACGCAGTATTTT.